These T cell receptor beta chains were read from a single sample in a study of blood T cells in healthy people across ages. MiXCR, run by TCRdb on the 5' RACE reads, gives a single entry per CDR3 protein. The sample has approximately 800,000 distinct CDR3 sequences, around 34% seen once. Source material: blood. The receptors shown here come from a man aged 18 to 30 in good health. The CDR3 runs from the conserved cysteine through the conserved F or W. D genes are given only for firm matches. Clone size, where shown, is once, few, many, or a class for clones that have expanded.

clone_size: many
d_call: -
j_call: TRBJ2-1
v_call: TRBV28
cdr3_nt: TGTGCCAGCAGTTCACCTACCTCAGGGACGTCTTCCTACAATGAGCAGTTCTTC
cdr3_aa: CASSSPTSGTSSYNEQFF

clone_size: -
d_call: -
j_call: TRBJ1-1
v_call: TRBV6-5
cdr3_nt: TGTGCCAGCAGTCAATACATCGACGGGAACACTGAAGCTTTCTTT
cdr3_aa: CASSQYIDGNTEAFF

clone_size: few
d_call: -
j_call: TRBJ1-2
v_call: TRBV5-1
cdr3_nt: TGCGCCAGCAGCTTGGAAGGTTCGGTAATCAATGGCTACACCTTC
cdr3_aa: CASSLEGSVINGYTF

clone_size: few
d_call: -
j_call: TRBJ1-5
v_call: TRBV2
cdr3_nt: TGTGCCAGCACTGGCGACCCTAGCCAGCCCCAGCATTTT
cdr3_aa: CASTGDPSQPQHF

clone_size: -
d_call: -
j_call: TRBJ1-5
v_call: TRBV7-6
cdr3_nt: TGTGCCAGCAGCCCTTCTCCGGCAGGGTATAGCAATCAGCCCCGGCATTTT
cdr3_aa: CASSPSPAGYSNQPRHF

clone_size: few
d_call: -
j_call: TRBJ2-5
v_call: TRBV7-2
cdr3_nt: TGTGCCAGCAGCCTAAACGACATAATATACGGCCAAGAGACCCAGTACTTC
cdr3_aa: CASSLNDIIYGQETQYF

clone_size: few
d_call: -
j_call: TRBJ1-5
v_call: TRBV6-2/TRBV6-3
cdr3_nt: TGTGCCAGCAGTCCGGAGATAAGGAGTCAGCCCCAGCATTTT
cdr3_aa: CASSPEIRSQPQHF

clone_size: many
d_call: TRBD1
j_call: TRBJ1-2
v_call: TRBV10-3
cdr3_nt: TGTGCCATCCAGGATAACCGGGACAGCGGCACTTATGGCTACACCTTC
cdr3_aa: CAIQDNRDSGTYGYTF

clone_size: many
d_call: -
j_call: TRBJ2-7
v_call: TRBV5-6
cdr3_nt: TGTGCCAGCAGGTTTGAGGGCGAGCAGTACTTC
cdr3_aa: CASRFEGEQYF

clone_size: -
d_call: -
j_call: TRBJ1-1
v_call: TRBV12-3/TRBV12-4
cdr3_nt: TGTGCCAGCAGTCCCCCCCGGGGGAGGGTAAAAGACACTGAAGCTTTCTTT
cdr3_aa: CASSPPRGRVKDTEAFF